These 31 T cell receptor beta chains were all obtained from the same sample, sequenced in a study of OX40 agonist ivuxolimab in advanced cancers. TCRdb's copy holds only in-frame clones and misses some; the assay was immunoSEQ multiplex PCR. The repertoire holds 90,000 to 100,000 clones, with approximately 91% as singletons. The sample was CD4+ or CD8+ T cells sorted from blood, taken in a trial of the OX40 agonist ivuxolimab. Receptor source: an adult with an advanced solid tumor such as melanoma, head and neck, liver or kidney cancer.

The rearrangement uses TRBV28 and TRBJ1-4; D may be TRBD1 (5 bases). The germline gives CDR1 MDHEN, CDR2 SYDVKM. Trimming shortened V by 7 bases and J by 7 bases, and 16 bases separated the two germline ends. This CDR3 has 14 amino acids. CDR3 protein: CASNKRGGFEKLFF. The CDR3 nucleotides read TGTGCCAGCAATAAGAGGGGAGGTTTTGAAAAACTGTTTTTT.

The V gene is TRBV6-5, the J gene TRBJ2-7; D gene unclear. Germline V gives CDR1 MNHEY, CDR2 SVGAGI. V gave up 7 bases and J gave up 5 bases, with 12 bases separating them. The CDR3 contains 12 residues. CDR3 coding DNA: TGTGCCAGCAAAGAAAAGGGCGACGAGCAGTACGTC. Its protein product is CASKEKGDEQYV.

This clone was detected only once. The chain couples TRBV7-8 to TRBJ2-5; D perhaps matches TRBD2 (5 bases). The CDR3 is 13 amino acids. CDR1 and CDR2 from the germline V gene are SGHVS and FQNEAQ. Deletions cut 3 bases from V and 5 bases from J, with 10 bases between. The CDR3 region is CASSLRVIETQYF. The DNA of the CDR3 is TGTGCCAGCAGCTTGAGGGTCATCGAGACCCAGTACTTC.

CDR3 region: CASSQETRRAQNEQFF. The CDR3, as DNA: TGCGCCAGCAGCCAAGAAACCCGGAGGGCCCAGAATGAGCAGTTCTTC. This chain links TRBV4-1 with TRBJ2-1, with TRBD2 as a possible D gene (6 bases). The germline V and J ends were trimmed by 0 bases and 7 bases, with 16 bases remaining between them. The CDR3 is 16 amino acids. Germline V gene sequence: CDR1 MGHRA, CDR2 YSYEKL.

The chain is built from TRBV6-6 and TRBJ2-1; 11 nucleotides agree with TRBD2. The CDR3 runs 14 residues. Looked up from germline, CDR1 is MNHNY and CDR2 is SVGAGI (reference sequence). Trimming took 6 bases from V and 4 from J; bases not matched to a gene: 2. CDR3 protein: CASRGTSGYNEQFF. The CDR3 DNA follows: TGTGCCAGCAGGGGGACTAGCGGATACAATGAGCAGTTCTTC.

The DNA for the CDR3 is TGTGCCAGCACCGGGGGGGAAGCTTTCTTT. Translation gives CASTGGEAFF. The chain carries TRBV27 and TRBJ1-1, with D perhaps TRBD1 (5 bases). Germline CDR1 MNHEY, CDR2 SMNVEV (reference sequence). The V end lost 7 bases, the J end lost 8 bases, and 8 bases lay between the germline ends. This CDR3 is 10 amino acids long.

In this sample, this clone turned up once. V usage is TRBV28 and J usage is TRBJ1-5; D gene uncertain. V lost 6 bases and J 3 bases, leaving 6 bases between the germline ends. The CDR3 has 12 residues. Germline CDR1 is MDHEN and CDR2 is SYDVKM. The CDR3: CASSVNNQPQHF. The CDR3 DNA reads as TGTGCCAGCAGCGTAAACAATCAGCCCCAGCATTTT.

A few counts support this clone. The chain recombines TRBV7-9 with TRBJ2-1, with D uncertain. Germline V gene sequence: CDR1 SEHNR, CDR2 FQNEAQ (reference sequence). Between the trimmed V and J ends, which lost 5 bases and 4 bases, there was a span of 21 bases. This CDR3 has 17 residues. The CDR3 region is CASSPRRPATQYNEQFF. DNA of the CDR3: TGTGCCAGCAGCCCCCGCCGCCCGGCTACCCAGTACAATGAGCAGTTCTTC. The full variable domain, in which reference TRBV7-9 and TRBJ2-1 provide the parts outside the CDR3, is DTGVSQNPRHKITKRGQNVTFRCDPISEHNRLYWYRQTLGQGPEFLTYFQNEAQLEKSRLLSDRFSAERPKGSFSTLEIQRTEQGDSAMYLCASSPRRPATQYNEQFFGPGTRLTVL.

The genes are TRBV28 and TRBJ1-5; D gene ambiguous. With 7 bases removed from V and 8 bases from J, the gap between germline ends came to 9 bases. Germline CDR1 is MDHEN and CDR2 is SYDVKM. This CDR3 has 11 residues. CDR3 sequence: CASTSGEPQHF. CDR3 DNA: TGTGCCAGCACTTCAGGTGAGCCCCAGCATTTT.

This clone was counted once. CDR3 loop: CASLLAGYNEQFF. Here the CDR3 DNA reads TGTGCCAGTTTACTAGCGGGGTACAATGAGCAGTTCTTC. The rearrangement uses TRBV7-9 and TRBJ2-1, with 10 bases matching TRBD2. The V gene end was trimmed by 9 bases and the J gene end by 4 bases; junction bases not matched to a gene: 3. In germline, CDR1 is SEHNR, CDR2 FQNEAQ (reference sequence). This CDR3 spans 13 amino acids. The full variable domain, with the rest looked up from reference TRBV7-9 and TRBJ2-1, is DTGVSQNPRHKITKRGQNVTFRCDPISEHNRLYWYRQTLGQGPEFLTYFQNEAQLEKSRLLSDRFSAERPKGSFSTLEIQRTEQGDSAMYLCASLLAGYNEQFFGPGTRLTVL.

J is TRBJ2-5 and V is TRBV6-1; 7 nucleotides agree with TRBD2. The CDR3 length is 15 residues. V was clipped by 5 bases and J by 5 bases; unmatched bases: 11. CDR1 MNHNS and CDR2 SASEGT come from the germline V gene. The CDR3 loop is CASSRTGGSGETQYF. CDR3 DNA: TGTGCCAGCAGTCGTACGGGCGGGAGCGGGGAGACCCAGTACTTC.

This chain uses TRBV6-5 with TRBJ1-4, with 9 positions matching TRBD1. J lost 5 bases, V lost 5 bases, and 6 bases had no gene match. The germline V gene has CDR1 MNHEY and CDR2 SVGAGI. The length of the CDR3 is 15 residues. The CDR3 bases are TGTGCCAGCAGTACACGGACAGGGGACAATGAAAAACTGTTTTTT. Amino acid sequence: CASSTRTGDNEKLFF.

V and J are TRBV18 and TRBJ2-7; 8 positions agree with TRBD1. This CDR3 region has 15 residues. Trimming at V came to 5 bases and at J to 0 bases, leaving 6 bases not matched to a gene. Per the germline V gene, CDR1 is KGHSH and CDR2 is LQKENI. CDR3 sequence reads: CASSLGQGFSYEQYV. The CDR3 nucleotides are TGTGCCAGCTCATTAGGACAGGGCTTCTCCTACGAGCAGTACGTC.

The V gene is TRBV6-5, the J gene TRBJ1-5; 9 bases fit TRBD1. This CDR3 comprises 15 residues. Germline loops: CDR1 MNHEY, CDR2 SVGAGI. J was trimmed by 3 bases and V by 6 bases; bases with no gene match: 6. The CDR3 protein is CASSQQGADNQPQHF. The CDR3 DNA reads TGTGCCAGCAGCCAACAGGGGGCGGACAATCAGCCCCAGCATTTT.

The rearrangement links TRBV7-9 to TRBJ2-1; possibly TRBD2 for D (6 bases). The CDR3 sequence is 14 residues long. The V end lost 7 bases, the J end lost 3 bases, and 13 bases lay between the germline ends. Per germline, CDR1 SEHNR and CDR2 FQNEAQ (reference sequence). CDR3 protein: CASTAGPHYNEQFF. The CDR3 region has the DNA TGTGCCAGCACTGCGGGACCGCACTACAATGAGCAGTTCTTC.

The V call is TRBV2, the J call TRBJ2-7; no reliable D call. The CDR3 has 12 amino acids. V lost 3 bases to trimming and J lost 0 bases, with 3 bases between them. The germline V gene has CDR1 SNHLY and CDR2 FYNNEI. DNA of the CDR3: TGTGCCAGCAGTGAGTTCTCCTACGAGCAGTACGTC. This codes for CASSEFSYEQYV.

The rearrangement joins TRBV18 to TRBJ1-1, with a weak D call TRBD1 (5 bases). The germline V gene has CDR1 KGHSH and CDR2 LQKENI. Trimming shortened V by 3 bases and J by 6 bases, and 14 bases separated the two germline ends. CDR3 size: 14 residues. For the CDR3, the DNA is TGTGCCAGCTCACCTCCGGGACTACGGGCTGAAGCTTTCTTT. Translated: CASSPPGLRAEAFF.

CDR3 protein: CASVQQSSNTEAFF. In DNA, the CDR3 is TGTGCCAGCGTGCAACAAAGTTCGAACACTGAAGCTTTCTTT. This chain joins TRBV2 and TRBJ1-1; D ambiguous. V was trimmed by 8 bases and J by 1 base, leaving 14 bases between them. From germline, CDR1 is SNHLY and CDR2 FYNNEI. This CDR3 is 14 amino acids long.

The J gene is TRBJ1-2, the V gene TRBV28; 9 nucleotides align to TRBD1. Germline CDR1 and CDR2: MDHEN and SYDVKM. After removal of 5 bases from V and 8 bases from J, the junction contained 9 bases not matched to a gene. The CDR3 is 14 residues long. The CDR3 DNA is TGTGCCAGCAGTCCACGGGGACAGGGCGGAGGCTACACCTTC. It yields the protein CASSPRGQGGGYTF.

CDR3 sequence: CASGHSTSGYQFSNEQFF. DNA for the CDR3: TGTGCCAGCGGCCACTCGACTAGCGGGTATCAGTTTAGCAATGAGCAGTTCTTC. The genes are TRBV7-6 and TRBJ2-1; TRBD2 matches 10 bases. The ends lost 8 bases at V and 6 bases at J; junction bases unmatched: 19. The CDR3 loop spans 18 amino acids. Germline loops: CDR1 SGHVS, CDR2 FNYEAQ. The full variable domain, rest sourced from reference TRBV7-6 and TRBJ2-1, is GAGVSQSPRYKVTKRGQDVALRCDPISGHVSLYWYRQALGQGPEFLTYFNYEAQQDKSGLPNDRFSAERPEGSISTLTIQRTEQRDSAMYRCASGHSTSGYQFSNEQFFGPGTRLTVL.

This chain links TRBV7-3 with TRBJ2-2; 7 bases line up with TRBD2. With V trimmed by 8 bases and J by 1 base, 22 bases remained unmatched. Per germline, CDR1 SGHTA and CDR2 FQGTGA. This CDR3 comprises 20 residues. The CDR3 region has the DNA TGTGCCAGCGTAGGGTACCATGGGGGAGGGCCCTCCCAGAACACCGGGGAGCTGTTTTTT. It translates to CASVGYHGGGPSQNTGELFF.

V and J are TRBV18 and TRBJ2-6; 8 bases are shared with TRBD1. The CDR3 spans 16 residues. The germline CDR1 and CDR2 sequences are KGHSH and LQKENI. J was trimmed by 0 bases and V by 6 bases; bases with no gene match: 4. In DNA form, the CDR3 reads TGTGCCAGCTCTCGGGACAGGTCCTCTGGGGCCAACGTCCTGACTTTC. This codes for CASSRDRSSGANVLTF.

V is TRBV11-1 and J is TRBJ1-1, with TRBD1 matching 8 bases. The CDR3 runs 14 residues. The V and J ends lost 5 bases and 1 base, in that order; junction bases with no gene match: 3. The germline V gene has CDR1 SGHAT and CDR2 FQDESV (reference sequence). The CDR3 protein is CASSVDRANTEAFF. DNA of the CDR3: TGTGCCAGCAGCGTGGACAGGGCGAACACTGAAGCTTTCTTT.

The CDR3 sequence is CAWRNMDQATSPLHF. As DNA, the CDR3 is TGTGCCTGGAGGAACATGGATCAAGCCACTTCACCCCTCCACTTT. This rearrangement joins TRBV30 to TRBJ1-6; D remains ambiguous. V lost 3 bases and J lost 9, with 18 bases in between. Germline CDR1 reads GTSNPN; CDR2 reads SVGIG (reference sequence). The CDR3 length is 15 residues.

The genes are TRBV5-1 and TRBJ1-1; 7 nucleotides line up with TRBD1. CDR3 size: 12 residues. Germline V gene lookup returns CDR1 SGHRS and CDR2 YFSETQ. With V trimmed by 4 bases and J by 11 bases, 8 bases remained unmatched. This CDR3 is CASSLGTEYAFF. CDR3 bases: TGCGCCAGCAGCCTGGGGACAGAATATGCTTTCTTT.

This clone occurred once. The V gene is TRBV5-4, the J gene TRBJ2-6, with D unclear. Trimming cost V 6 bases and J 2 bases, with 9 bases left between them. CDR1 is SGHNT, CDR2 YYREEE, per germline (reference sequence). The CDR3 runs 14 residues. DNA of the CDR3: TGTGCCAGCACCAAGCAAGCTGGGGCCAACGTCCTGACTTTC. Its translation: CASTKQAGANVLTF.

The rearrangement links TRBV27 to TRBJ2-3; TRBD2 agrees at 8 bases. The J segment lost 5 bases and the V segment lost 8 bases, leaving 15 bases of the junction unmatched. The CDR3 length is 16 residues. Per germline, CDR1 MNHEY and CDR2 SMNVEV (reference sequence). CDR3 in DNA: TGTGCCAGCTCCCGTTGGAGCGGGAGTACTGAAGATACGCAGTATTTT. Translating gives CASSRWSGSTEDTQYF.

V and J are TRBV7-9 and TRBJ2-4; D remains unclear. V was cut by 1 base and J by 0 bases, with 7 bases left in between. The CDR3 is made up of 15 amino acids. In germline, CDR1 is SEHNR, CDR2 FQNEAQ (reference sequence). Here the CDR3 DNA reads TGTGCCAGCAGCTTAGATACGTTAGCCAAAAACATTCAGTACTTC. As protein: CASSLDTLAKNIQYF.

CDR3 bases: TGTGCCTGGAGTATAGACTCGAACACTGAAGCTTTCTTT. It codes for CAWSIDSNTEAFF. The gene calls are TRBV30 and TRBJ1-1; D is unclear. The CDR3 contains 13 residues. The ends were cut back, 2 bases at V and 1 base at J, with 8 bases in the middle. Germline values: CDR1 GTSNPN, CDR2 SVGIG (reference sequence).

As DNA, the CDR3 is TGTGCCAGCAGTTTATTCGGAGGACCCGAGGGGCCCCAGCATTTT. Amino acid sequence: CASSLFGGPEGPQHF. This rearrangement joins TRBV27 to TRBJ1-5; unclear D gene. Trimming removed 1 base at V and 9 bases at J, with 16 bases between. Germline loops: CDR1 MNHEY, CDR2 SMNVEV (reference sequence). The CDR3 is 15 amino acids.

J is TRBJ2-7 and V is TRBV30; 7 bases line up with TRBD2. Germline V CDR1 and CDR2: GTSNPN, SVGIG (reference sequence). V was clipped by 3 bases and J by 0 bases; unmatched bases: 8. This CDR3 comprises 15 residues. CDR3 in DNA: TGTGCCTGGAGAGCTAGCGGTTGGAGCTCCTACGAGCAGTACTTC. It specifies CAWRASGWSSYEQYF.